The 22 T cell receptor beta chains reported below all come from one sample, sequenced in a study of T cell repertoires in cytomegalovirus infection. TCRdb re-derived calls from the reads in MiXCR, one entry per CDR3 protein. The sample lists around 740,000 distinct CDR3 sequences; roughly a third were seen once. The material sequenced was PBMCs. The receptors here all came from a human donor in good health (CMV status not recorded). Some clones in this sample may be carry-over from other donors' samples.

The chain is built from TRBV7-9 and TRBJ1-3, with unresolved D. Trimming pared 8 bases from V and 3 bases from J, leaving 14 bases between. The CDR3 consists of 14 residues. Germline V gene lookup returns CDR1 SEHNR and CDR2 FQNEAQ (reference sequence). The CDR3 region has the DNA TGTGCCAGCGGCTCCCCGGTTTTTGGAAACACCATATATTTT. Amino acid sequence: CASGSPVFGNTIYF.

In its sample, this clonotype was seen a few times. This rearrangement joins TRBV30 to TRBJ1-5; D gene uncertain. Trimming stripped 4 bases from V and 0 bases from J, with 16 bases between. CDR3 length equals 16 residues. Germline CDR1 GTSNPN, CDR2 SVGIG (reference sequence). In DNA form, the CDR3 reads TGTGCCTGGACCATGGGAACACTCGATAGCAATCAGCCCCAGCATTTT. Translated: CAWTMGTLDSNQPQHF.

The rearrangement uses TRBV28 and TRBJ2-7; TRBD1 or TRBD2 may be the D gene (5 bases each). Trimming shortened V by 5 bases and J by 2 bases, and 13 bases separated the two germline ends. This CDR3 is 14 amino acids long. Germline V CDR1 and CDR2: MDHEN, SYDVKM. The CDR3, as DNA: TGTGCCAGCAGTGTTTGGGACGGTCCCTACGAGCAGTACTTC. It encodes CASSVWDGPYEQYF. Supplemented by reference TRBV28 and TRBJ2-7, the full variable domain reads DVKVTQSSRYLVKRTGEKVFLECVQDMDHENMFWYRQDPGLGLRLIYFSYDVKMKEKGDIPEGYSVSREKKERFSLILESASTNQTSMYLCASSVWDGPYEQYFGPGTRLTVT.

This clonotype was seen at least ten times. The chain couples TRBV10-3 to TRBJ2-3; 15 positions match TRBD2. This CDR3 is 17 amino acids long. Germline V lookup: CDR1 ENHRY, CDR2 SYGVKD. J gave up 2 bases and V 4 bases, and 4 bases lay outside the gene matches. CDR3 protein: CAISGGLAGGFTDTQYF. For the CDR3, the DNA is TGTGCCATCAGTGGGGGACTAGCGGGAGGATTCACAGATACGCAGTATTTT.

This chain connects TRBV7-2 to TRBJ1-4, with 9 bases lining up with TRBD1. With V trimmed by 5 bases and J by 8 bases, 12 bases remained unmatched. Looked up from germline, CDR1 is SGHTA and CDR2 is FQGNSA. This CDR3 comprises 16 residues. The CDR3: CASSPFPGTGKEKLFF. CDR3 coding DNA: TGTGCCAGCAGCCCCTTTCCCGGGACAGGGAAAGAAAAACTGTTTTTT.

This chain connects TRBV7-9 to TRBJ2-7, with TRBD2 identical over 7 bases. V lost 6 bases to trimming and J lost 3 bases; unmatched junction nucleotides: 11. CDR3 size: 15 residues. The germline V gene encodes CDR1 SEHNR and CDR2 FQNEAQ (reference sequence). The CDR3 here is CASSLGAGNFYEQYF. The CDR3 DNA reads TGTGCCAGCAGTCTCGGAGCGGGAAACTTCTACGAGCAGTACTTC.

This clonotype was detected a few times. V and J are TRBV10-3 and TRBJ2-7, with a possible D match to TRBD1 (5 bases). V lost 4 bases and J 1 base, leaving 8 bases between the germline ends. In germline, CDR1 is ENHRY, CDR2 SYGVKD. The CDR3 is made up of 13 amino acids. CDR3 residues: CAISAAGSYEQYF. For the CDR3, the DNA is TGTGCCATCAGTGCGGCAGGGTCCTACGAGCAGTACTTC.

This chain links TRBV10-3 with TRBJ1-6; perhaps TRBD1 as D (5 bases). The CDR3 extends over 15 amino acids. V gave up 0 bases and J gave up 6 bases, with 9 bases separating them. Germline lookup yields CDR1 ENHRY and CDR2 SYGVKD. This CDR3 reads CAISESTARNSPLHF. CDR3 coding DNA: TGTGCCATCAGTGAGTCGACAGCTCGTAATTCACCCCTCCACTTT.

The chain couples TRBV15 to TRBJ2-3, with TRBD2 as a possible D gene (6 bases). Trimming removed 1 base at V and 1 base at J, with 12 bases between. The CDR3 runs 16 residues. CDR1 and CDR2 from the germline V gene are LNHNV and YYDKDF (reference sequence). CDR3 loop: CATSRGPGLRTDTQYF. CDR3 coding DNA: TGTGCCACCAGCAGAGGGCCGGGACTCCGCACAGATACGCAGTATTTT.

This chain joins TRBV28 and TRBJ2-1; maybe TRBD1 (6 bases). V was shortened by 5 bases and J by 2 bases, with 16 bases between the two germline ends. From germline, CDR1 is MDHEN and CDR2 SYDVKM. The CDR3 has 16 amino acids. CDR3 sequence reads: CASSLPQGVPYNEQFF. CDR3 in DNA: TGTGCCAGCAGTCTGCCACAGGGAGTCCCCTACAATGAGCAGTTCTTC.

This chain links TRBV10-3 with TRBJ2-7, with D perhaps assigned TRBD1 or TRBD2 (5 bases each). Trimming took off 4 bases at V and 3 bases at J, with 13 bases between the two ends. The CDR3 runs 14 residues. Germline loops: CDR1 ENHRY, CDR2 SYGVKD. Written as DNA, the CDR3 is TGTGCCATCAGTGGGGACCGACCTGGCTACGAGCAGTACTTC. This codes for CAISGDRPGYEQYF.

This clonotype has at least ten counts. V and J are TRBV7-9 and TRBJ1-1; 8 nucleotides agree with TRBD1. The V and J ends lost 5 bases and 1 base, in that order; junction bases with no gene match: 6. Germline CDR1 SEHNR, CDR2 FQNEAQ (reference sequence). This CDR3 is built from 15 residues. CDR3 residues: CASSRNRGGNTEAFF. In DNA form, the CDR3 reads TGTGCCAGCAGCCGAAACAGGGGGGGGAACACTGAAGCTTTCTTT. Full variable domain (outside the CDR3, taken from reference TRBV7-9 and TRBJ1-1): DTGVSQNPRHKITKRGQNVTFRCDPISEHNRLYWYRQTLGQGPEFLTYFQNEAQLEKSRLLSDRFSAERPKGSFSTLEIQRTEQGDSAMYLCASSRNRGGNTEAFFGQGTRLTVV.

J is TRBJ2-1 and V is TRBV6-6; D might be TRBD1 (5 bases). Germline V lookup: CDR1 MNHNY, CDR2 SVGAGI (reference sequence). Trimming pared 2 bases from V and 10 bases from J, leaving 6 bases between. This CDR3 has 11 residues. This CDR3 is CASSYGAEQFF. The CDR3 coding sequence is TGTGCCAGCAGTTACGGGGCGGAGCAGTTCTTC.

This chain connects TRBV4-1 to TRBJ1-4; D is ambiguous. The ends were cut back, 0 bases at V and 8 bases at J, with 10 bases in the middle. Germline CDR1 MGHRA, CDR2 YSYEKL. The CDR3 totals 14 residues. This chain's CDR3 is CASSQEGEGEKLFF. In DNA, the CDR3 is TGCGCCAGCAGCCAAGAGGGCGAAGGGGAAAAACTGTTTTTT.

This clonotype was observed many times. The rearrangement uses TRBV27 and TRBJ1-6, with D hard to call. V shed 2 bases and J shed 0 bases, with 14 bases lying between them. This CDR3 region has 18 residues. Germline lookup yields CDR1 MNHEY and CDR2 SMNVEV (reference sequence). The CDR3 protein is CASSLSSPVSSYNSPLHF. CDR3 bases: TGTGCCAGCAGTTTAAGTTCACCGGTTAGCTCCTATAATTCACCCCTCCACTTT.

V is TRBV28 and J is TRBJ1-5; D is unclear. The germline CDR1 and CDR2 sequences are MDHEN and SYDVKM. The V gene lost 8 bases and the J gene lost 0 bases, with 14 bases spanning the gap. The CDR3 has 15 residues. The CDR3 loop reads CASQLPGYSNQPQHF. The CDR3 bases are TGTGCCAGCCAACTACCCGGGTATAGCAATCAGCCCCAGCATTTT.

The gene calls are TRBV24-1 and TRBJ1-2, with TRBD1 identical over 7 bases. CDR1 is KGHDR and CDR2 is SFDVKD in the germline V gene. After removal of 6 bases from V and 3 bases from J, the junction contained 3 bases not matched to a gene. The CDR3 length is 13 residues. CDR3 DNA sequence: TGTGCCACCAGTTGGGGGACAGACTATGGCTACACCTTC. Its translation: CATSWGTDYGYTF.

The V and J genes are TRBV27 and TRBJ2-1; a weak D match, TRBD2 (5 bases). The V end lost 7 bases, the J end lost 1 base, and 17 bases lay between the germline ends. CDR1 is MNHEY, CDR2 SMNVEV, per germline (reference sequence). There are 16 residues in the CDR3. For the CDR3, the DNA is TGTGCCAGCACCGACTATGCGCGGCTATCCTACAATGAGCAGTTCTTC. Its protein is CASTDYARLSYNEQFF.

Comments on this clonotype: The conserved phenylalanine or tryptophan is not found at the CDR3 terminus, so this likely reflects a read error. The chain joins TRBV4-2 to TRBJ1-3; 7 bases map to TRBD1. V gave up 0 bases and J gave up 4 bases; unmatched junction bases: 9. Per germline, CDR1 LGHNA and CDR2 YNFKEQ. This CDR3 spans 17 amino acids. The DNA for the CDR3 is TGTGCCAGCAGCCAAGAGGCGAGACAGGGTTACGGAAACACCATATATTTG. The encoded protein is CASSQEARQGYGNTIYL.

This rearrangement joins TRBV6-1 to TRBJ2-7; D call uncertain. Trimming took off 0 bases at V and 3 bases at J, with 9 bases between the two ends. The length of the CDR3 is 14 residues. Germline V gene lookup returns CDR1 MNHNS and CDR2 SASEGT. CDR3 sequence reads: CASSEAGVDYEQYF. In DNA form, the CDR3 reads TGTGCCAGCAGTGAAGCTGGGGTCGACTACGAGCAGTACTTC.

In its sample, this clonotype was seen many times. The rearrangement uses TRBV5-1 and TRBJ1-6; D ambiguous. This CDR3 has 17 residues. Germline loops: CDR1 SGHRS, CDR2 YFSETQ. The V end was cut by 5 bases, the J end by 0 bases, with 15 bases between. The DNA for the CDR3 is TGCGCCAGCAGTCCCCGGCCAGCGAGCTCCTATAATTCACCCCTCCACTTT. This encodes CASSPRPASSYNSPLHF.

Comments on this clonotype: Sequence at one end of the junction differs from germline and may be a read error. This chain links TRBV28 with TRBJ1-1, with no clear D. CDR1 and CDR2 (germline): MDHEN, SYDVKM. CDR3 length equals 13 residues. CDR3 in amino acids: CASSSLSLPGRFF. The CDR3, as DNA: TGTGCCAGCAGTTCCCTTTCCTTACCGGGCCGCTTTTTT.